Presented here are 24 T cell receptor beta chains from one specimen sequenced in a study of shared clonotypes between healthy human individuals. TCRdb's copy holds only in-frame clones and misses some; the assay was immunoSEQ multiplex PCR. The data contain 2 million to 2.5 million clones, 85% to 95% of them singletons. Source material: naive CD4+ T cells from PBMCs. Described subset: CD45RA+ positively selected. These receptors were obtained from a man younger than 35 in good health. Some clones in this sample may be carry-over from other donors' samples.

The gene calls are TRBV29-1 and TRBJ2-5, with 7 nucleotides matching TRBD2. This CDR3 spans 14 amino acids. The J segment lost 2 bases and the V segment lost 5 bases, leaving 8 bases of the junction unmatched. The V gene's germline CDR1 is SQVTM and CDR2 ANQGSEA. The CDR3 DNA sequence: TGCAGCGTTTCTCGCGGGAGTAAACAAGAGACCCAGTACTTC. As protein: CSVSRGSKQETQYF.

The chain combines TRBV18 with TRBJ1-3, with a tentative D call TRBD1 (5 bases). Germline lookup yields CDR1 KGHSH and CDR2 LQKENI. Trimming took off 6 bases at V and 0 bases at J, with 18 bases between the two ends. The CDR3 covers 17 residues. CDR3 nucleotides: TGTGCCAGCTCCCCTCGGATCGGGGCCCCCTCTGGAAACACCATATATTTT. Its translation: CASSPRIGAPSGNTIYF.

This chain connects TRBV19 to TRBJ2-5; D is perhaps TRBD1 (6 bases). The V end was cut by 2 bases, the J end by 5 bases, with 15 bases between. This CDR3 spans 15 amino acids. The germline gives CDR1 LNHDA, CDR2 SQIVND (reference sequence). CDR3 sequence reads: CASSIKGGSRETQYF. The CDR3 coding sequence is TGTGCCAGTAGTATAAAAGGGGGTTCAAGGGAGACCCAGTACTTC. Based on the CDR3 plus reference TRBV19 and TRBJ2-5, the full variable domain is DGGITQSPKYLFRKEGQNVTLSCEQNLNHDAMYWYRQDPGQGLRLIYYSQIVNDFQKGDIAEGYSVSREKKESFPLTVTSAQKNPTAFYLCASSIKGGSRETQYFGPGTRLLVL.

V is TRBV7-3 and J is TRBJ2-5; 8 nucleotides agree with TRBD1. Trimming removed 2 bases from V and 2 bases from J; junction bases left unmatched: 4. Germline V CDR1 and CDR2: SGHTA, FQGTGA. The CDR3 covers 15 residues. CDR3 region: CASSLLGQEQETQYF. CDR3 DNA sequence: TGTGCCAGCAGCTTATTGGGACAGGAGCAAGAGACCCAGTACTTC.

The rearrangement joins TRBV2 to TRBJ1-2; the match to TRBD1 covers 8 bases. After removal of 3 bases from V and 4 bases from J, the junction contained 4 bases not matched to a gene. The CDR3 is 14 amino acids. Germline-derived CDR1 and CDR2 are SNHLY and FYNNEI. The CDR3 DNA follows: TGTGCCAGCAGTGAGGCAGGGGGCATCTATGGCTACACCTTC. Translated, it gives CASSEAGGIYGYTF.

This chain joins TRBV5-6 and TRBJ1-3; D gene unclear. V was pared by 2 bases and J by 0 bases, with 6 bases between. CDR1 is SGHDT and CDR2 is YYEEEE in the germline V gene. CDR3 size: 14 residues. CDR3 protein: CASSFYYSGNTIYF. The CDR3 DNA is TGTGCCAGCAGCTTCTACTACTCTGGAAACACCATATATTTT.

DNA of the CDR3: TGTGCCAGCAGTGATACTATTCTCAATGAGCAGTTCTTC. Encoded protein: CASSDTILNEQFF. The rearrangement joins TRBV28 to TRBJ2-1; D gene uncertain. CDR1 and CDR2 from the germline V gene are MDHEN and SYDVKM. V was clipped by 5 bases and J by 6 bases, with 11 bases between them. This CDR3 contains 13 residues.

For this clone: This sample includes further DNA sequences coding for the same CDR3. The gene calls are TRBV7-9 and TRBJ1-1; D gene uncertain. This CDR3 has 13 amino acids. Germline V gene sequence: CDR1 SEHNR, CDR2 FQNEAQ (reference sequence). V was shortened by 4 bases and J by 2 bases, with 8 bases between the two germline ends. CDR3 amino acids: CASSSTENTEAFF. The CDR3 nucleotides are TGTGCCAGCAGCTCTACAGAAAACACTGAAGCTTTCTTT. Based on the CDR3 plus reference TRBV7-9 and TRBJ1-1, the full variable domain is DTGVSQNPRHKITKRGQNVTFRCDPISEHNRLYWYRQTLGQGPEFLTYFQNEAQLEKSRLLSDRFSAERPKGSFSTLEIQRTEQGDSAMYLCASSSTENTEAFFGQGTRLTVV.

V and J are TRBV9 and TRBJ2-7; D is perhaps TRBD1 (6 bases). Germline V gives CDR1 SGDLS, CDR2 YYNGEE. The CDR3 contains 16 residues. V lost 3 bases, J lost 2 bases, and 18 bases lay in between. The CDR3 sequence is CASSGQANPGAYEQYF. The CDR3 nucleotides read TGTGCCAGCAGCGGCCAGGCTAACCCAGGGGCCTACGAGCAGTACTTC.

The chain combines TRBV27 with TRBJ2-6; D possibly corresponds to TRBD2 (6 bases). Germline CDR1 is MNHEY and CDR2 is SMNVEV (reference sequence). The ends were cut back, 3 bases at V and 2 bases at J, with 11 bases in the middle. CDR3 length equals 16 residues. This CDR3 is CASSFSGAAGANVLTF. In nucleotides, the CDR3 is TGTGCCAGCAGTTTCTCGGGAGCAGCTGGGGCCAACGTCCTGACTTTC.

CDR3 nucleotides: TGTGCCAGCAGTGCCCTCACTAGCGGGGGGTACAATGAGCAGTTCTTC. This sequence encodes CASSALTSGGYNEQFF. The chain joins TRBV25-1 to TRBJ2-1; 12 nucleotides align to TRBD2. This CDR3 has 16 residues. V lost 4 bases, J lost 4 bases, and 5 bases stayed unmatched. CDR1 and CDR2 from the germline V gene are MGHDK and SYGVNS.

The chain combines TRBV28 with TRBJ2-2; TRBD1 matches 12 bases. The CDR3 contains 18 residues. The germline V gene encodes CDR1 MDHEN and CDR2 SYDVKM. V dropped 2 bases and J dropped 6; count of bases not matched to a gene: 10. The DNA for the CDR3 is TGTGCCAGCAGTTTACTTTTTGACGGGACAGGGGGCGCCGGGGAGCTGTTTTTT. Residues: CASSLLFDGTGGAGELFF.

The V call is TRBV7-3, the J call TRBJ2-1; 7 nucleotides match TRBD2. V shed 5 bases and J 8 bases; nucleotides not matched to a gene: 12. CDR1 SGHTA and CDR2 FQGTGA come from the germline V gene. The CDR3 is 15 amino acids. The CDR3 nucleotides read TGTGCCAGCAGCCAATGGCTAGCGGAGGCCCATGAGCAGTTCTTC. Amino acid sequence: CASSQWLAEAHEQFF.

As regards this clone: This specimen includes other DNA sequences encoding the same CDR3. The rearrangement uses TRBV29-1 and TRBJ1-2, with 11 bases lining up with TRBD1. J gave up 2 bases and V 7 bases, and 3 bases lay outside the gene matches. The V gene's germline CDR1 is SQVTM and CDR2 ANQGSEA. The CDR3 loop spans 13 amino acids. The CDR3 DNA is TGCAGCGCCGGACAGGGGGCCAACTATGGCTACACCTTC. It translates to CSAGQGANYGYTF.

This rearrangement joins TRBV19 to TRBJ2-2, with a weak D call TRBD1 (6 bases). The CDR3 has 16 residues. Per germline, CDR1 LNHDA and CDR2 SQIVND (reference sequence). Trimming cost V 9 bases and J 1 base, with 18 bases left between them. CDR3 sequence (DNA): TGTGCCAGCAACGACGAAAGGGGGATGAACACCGGGGAGCTGTTTTTT. Amino acid sequence: CASNDERGMNTGELFF. The full variable domain, its missing parts supplied by reference TRBV19 and TRBJ2-2, is DGGITQSPKYLFRKEGQNVTLSCEQNLNHDAMYWYRQDPGQGLRLIYYSQIVNDFQKGDIAEGYSVSREKKESFPLTVTSAQKNPTAFYLCASNDERGMNTGELFFGEGSRLTVL.

The chain joins TRBV25-1 to TRBJ2-3; D gene ambiguous. The CDR3 is 13 amino acids. Per germline, CDR1 MGHDK and CDR2 SYGVNS. V lost 7 bases, J lost 2 bases, and 10 bases lay in between. CDR3 residues: CASIPTNTDTQYF. Written as DNA, the CDR3 is TGTGCCAGCATTCCCACGAACACAGATACGCAGTATTTT.

This clone appeared a single time. The chain recombines TRBV5-6 with TRBJ1-1, with D hard to call. Between the trimmed V and J ends, which lost 3 bases and 3 bases, there was a span of 24 bases. The CDR3 is made up of 18 amino acids. The germline V gene has CDR1 SGHDT and CDR2 YYEEEE. In DNA form, the CDR3 reads TGTGCCAGCAGCTCCTCTCTCCAGTTCCTGAGGGTGGACACTGAAGCTTTCTTT. The encoded protein is CASSSSLQFLRVDTEAFF.

This clone is a singleton in its sample. The chain employs TRBV7-3 and TRBJ2-3, with 15 nucleotides matching TRBD2. Germline CDR1 and CDR2: SGHTA and FQGTGA. V shed 1 base, J shed 1 base, and the junction held 12 bases outside the gene matches. This CDR3 has 21 residues. CDR3 loop: CASSLKPAGLAGGFGTDTQYF. The CDR3 coding sequence is TGTGCCAGCAGCTTAAAACCCGCGGGACTAGCGGGAGGATTCGGCACAGATACGCAGTATTTT.

The genes are TRBV7-2 and TRBJ2-7; 7 bases map to TRBD1. Per the germline V gene, CDR1 is SGHTA and CDR2 is FQGNSA. V dropped 1 base and J dropped 0; count of bases not matched to a gene: 6. CDR3 size: 16 residues. The CDR3 sequence: CASSLVTTGASYEQYF. The CDR3 coding sequence is TGTGCCAGCAGCTTAGTAACCACAGGGGCCTCCTACGAGCAGTACTTC.

The V and J genes are TRBV20-1 and TRBJ2-7, with no clear D. There are 11 residues in the CDR3. In germline, CDR1 is DFQATT, CDR2 SNEGSKA (reference sequence). Deletions cut 3 bases from V and 5 bases from J, with 8 bases between. CDR3 in amino acids: CSARDDHEQYF. CDR3 nucleotide sequence: TGCAGTGCTAGGGACGACCACGAGCAGTACTTC.

The rearrangement links TRBV10-1 to TRBJ2-1, with D unclear. The V gene's germline CDR1 is WNHNN and CDR2 SYGVQD (reference sequence). V was cut by 2 bases and J by 3 bases, with 8 bases left in between. There are 14 residues in the CDR3. The CDR3 DNA is TGCGCCAGCAGTGAGCAGGCTTTCTACAATGAGCAGTTCTTC. This codes for CASSEQAFYNEQFF.

This chain uses TRBV7-9 with TRBJ2-5; D perhaps matches TRBD2 (7 bases). TRBJ2-7 explains the end of the DNA better; the J call may be wrong. This CDR3 is 14 amino acids long. CDR1 is SEHNR, CDR2 FQNEAQ, per germline (reference sequence). The CDR3 DNA is TGTGCCAGCAGCCCCCTAGCGGTGACAGGCGAGCAGTACTTC. This codes for CASSPLAVTGEQYF.

The CDR3 nucleotides are TGTGCCAGCACTATGGGCCTTAGCTCTCCTGGGGCCAACGTCCTGACTTTC. It is translated as CASTMGLSSPGANVLTF. V is TRBV28 and J is TRBJ2-6, with no clear D. Germline CDR1 MDHEN, CDR2 SYDVKM. There are 17 residues in the CDR3. V was shortened by 7 bases and J by 2 bases, with 18 bases between the two germline ends.

This chain links TRBV7-9 with TRBJ1-5; D unresolved. The CDR3 length is 13 residues. Germline V gene lookup returns CDR1 SEHNR and CDR2 FQNEAQ (reference sequence). Trimming stripped 3 bases from V and 7 bases from J, with 10 bases between. CDR3 DNA sequence: TGTGCCAGCAGCTTTGAGGGAATGCAGCCCCAGCATTTT. Amino acids: CASSFEGMQPQHF.